This T cell receptor beta chain was recorded in a study of Ad26.COV2.S vaccination and SARS-CoV-2 variants. Whole-study context: Intramuscular Ad26.COV2.S doses were given once or twice, 56 days apart. Study observations and caveats: Comparable non-spike TCR breadth was observed in vaccine and placebo recipients.

As concerns this clone: Antigen: not known.

The treatment denotes: approximately 18 received Ad26.COV2.S at low or high dose, single or two shots; 5 received placebo; per-sample allocation not given. After the first vaccine or placebo injection, samples were drawn on day 63. The vaccine antigen was prefusion-stabilized Wuhan SARS-CoV-2 spike. V shed 7 bases and J shed 6 bases, with 15 bases lying between them. CDR1 is LNHDA, CDR2 SQIVND, per germline (reference sequence). The CDR3 covers 13 residues. TCRdb's table, derived via immunoSEQ multiplex PCR, lists solely in-frame clones and lacks some. The data show approximately 360,000 clones, with around 82% seen just once and about 7.1% held by the top ten.

The chain is built from TRBV19 and TRBJ1-1, with D tentatively TRBD1 (6 bases). The sample here was peripheral blood, taken in a trial of Ad26.COV2.S vaccine versus placebo. This clonotype originated in a person between 18 and 60 years old who received the Ad26.COV2.S COVID-19 vaccine or a placebo. The CDR3 region is CASNRGGIAEAFF. CDR3 DNA sequence: TGTGCCAGTAACAGAGGGGGTATCGCTGAAGCTTTCTTT. Looking up the rest from reference TRBV19 and TRBJ1-1 gives the full variable domain: DGGITQSPKYLFRKEGQNVTLSCEQNLNHDAMYWYRQDPGQGLRLIYYSQIVNDFQKGDIAEGYSVSREKKESFPLTVTSAQKNPTAFYLCASNRGGIAEAFFGQGTRLTVV.